Listed here are 27 T cell receptor beta chains from one sample, sequenced in a study of shared clonotypes between healthy human individuals. The protocol was immunoSEQ multiplex PCR, while the TCRdb copy is restricted to in-frame clones and leaves out a portion. The data hold about 2 million clones, with 95% observed a single time. Sequenced material: naive CD4+ T cells sorted from blood. Subset noted: CD45RA+ positively selected. All receptors come from a man in his late teens or twenties in good health.

This chain connects TRBV5-6 to TRBJ2-7, with a tentative D call TRBD2 (5 bases). V dropped 4 bases and J dropped 11 bases, with 19 bases sitting between them. The CDR3 is 13 amino acids. The V gene's germline CDR1 is SGHDT and CDR2 YYEEEE. CDR3 sequence reads: CASSPRRGPPEYF. The CDR3 DNA is TGTGCCAGCAGCCCCCGTCGGGGTCCGCCAGAGTACTTC.

The V gene is TRBV5-4, the J gene TRBJ2-7, with D possibly called TRBD1 or TRBD2 (5 bases each). Trimming shortened V by 3 bases and J by 7 bases, and 14 bases separated the two germline ends. CDR3 size: 13 residues. The germline gives CDR1 SGHNT, CDR2 YYREEE (reference sequence). The CDR3 protein is CASSSRDLGEQYF. The DNA of the CDR3 is TGTGCCAGCAGCTCCAGGGACCTCGGGGAGCAGTACTTC.

The rearrangement links TRBV28 to TRBJ1-2; 7 nucleotides match TRBD1. The germline gives CDR1 MDHEN, CDR2 SYDVKM. This CDR3 comprises 13 residues. The trim removed 3 bases at V and 6 bases at J, leaving 4 bases unmatched. Written as DNA, the CDR3 is TGTGCCAGCAGTTTGCGCCAGGGGGATGGCTACACCTTC. Its translation is CASSLRQGDGYTF.

The rearrangement joins TRBV5-1 to TRBJ1-5; D gene ambiguous. This CDR3 spans 13 amino acids. Germline CDR1 SGHRS, CDR2 YFSETQ. V was trimmed by 1 base and J by 7 bases, leaving 9 bases between them. CDR3 DNA sequence: TGCGCCAGCAGCTTGTATCCAGACCAGCCCCAGCATTTT. Translated, it gives CASSLYPDQPQHF. The whole variable domain, filled in from reference TRBV5-1 and TRBJ1-5, reads KAGVTQTPRYLIKTRGQQVTLSCSPISGHRSVSWYQQTPGQGLQFLFEYFSETQRNKGNFPGRFSGRQFSNSRSEMNVSTLELGDSALYLCASSLYPDQPQHFGDGTRLSIL.

The rearrangement joins TRBV7-3 to TRBJ2-2; tentative D call: TRBD1 (6 bases). In germline, CDR1 is SGHTA, CDR2 FQGTGA. The CDR3 spans 14 residues. V lost 5 bases and J 5 bases, leaving 12 bases between the germline ends. The CDR3 DNA reads as TGTGCCAGCAGCAAGCGGACAGTAACCGGGGAGCTGTTTTTT. Encoded protein: CASSKRTVTGELFF.

The V gene is TRBV5-1, the J gene TRBJ2-1; D is uncertain. V lost 3 bases and J 6 bases, leaving 13 bases between the germline ends. Germline V gives CDR1 SGHRS, CDR2 YFSETQ. The CDR3 has 14 residues. Here the CDR3 DNA reads TGCGCCAGCAGCTCTTCGACTCAGCTCAATGAGCAGTTCTTC. It codes for CASSSSTQLNEQFF.

This rearrangement joins TRBV28 to TRBJ1-5; no clear D. CDR3 length: 16 residues. Trimming removed 1 base at V and 5 bases at J, with 15 bases between. In germline, CDR1 is MDHEN, CDR2 SYDVKM. DNA for the CDR3: TGTGCCAGCAGTTTATTCGGACTGGCTGGCTATCAGCCCCAGCATTTT. This sequence encodes CASSLFGLAGYQPQHF.

This sequence joins TRBV12-5 and TRBJ2-3; the match to TRBD1 covers 8 bases. Looked up from germline, CDR1 is LGHNT and CDR2 is FRNRAP. The trim removed 6 bases at V and 4 bases at J, leaving 9 bases unmatched. The CDR3 contains 15 residues. CDR3 protein: CASGPADRDPDTQYF. CDR3 coding DNA: TGTGCTAGTGGCCCCGCGGACAGGGACCCAGATACGCAGTATTTT. Filled out from reference TRBV12-5 and TRBJ2-3, the complete variable domain reads DARVTQTPRHKVTEMGQEVTMRCQPILGHNTVFWYRQTMMQGLELLAYFRNRAPLDDSGMPKDRFSAEMPDATLATLKIQPSEPRDSAVYFCASGPADRDPDTQYFGPGTRLTVL.

As DNA, the CDR3 is TGTGCCAGCACTAGAGCAGGGGGCTTCGGCTACACCTTC. Protein: CASTRAGGFGYTF. The chain joins TRBV6-5 to TRBJ1-2; 8 bases align to TRBD1. The CDR3 is 13 residues long. Germline V gene lookup returns CDR1 MNHEY and CDR2 SVGAGI. Losses at the gene ends were 7 bases for V and 8 bases for J; bases not matched to a gene: 9.

The V gene is TRBV19, the J gene TRBJ2-1; either TRBD1 or TRBD2 may fit D (5 bases each). The CDR3 totals 17 residues. The V end lost 1 base, the J end lost 3 bases, and 16 bases lay between the germline ends. CDR1 is LNHDA and CDR2 is SQIVND in the germline V gene (reference sequence). CDR3 sequence: CASSIAAEGFHYNEQFF. CDR3 coding DNA: TGTGCCAGTAGTATAGCCGCTGAGGGGTTCCACTACAATGAGCAGTTCTTC. The variable domain in full, with the rest retrieved from reference TRBV19 and TRBJ2-1, is DGGITQSPKYLFRKEGQNVTLSCEQNLNHDAMYWYRQDPGQGLRLIYYSQIVNDFQKGDIAEGYSVSREKKESFPLTVTSAQKNPTAFYLCASSIAAEGFHYNEQFFGPGTRLTVL.

J is TRBJ2-7 and V is TRBV28; D gene uncertain. Deletions cut 2 bases from V and 6 bases from J, with 11 bases between. Germline V lookup: CDR1 MDHEN, CDR2 SYDVKM. The CDR3 runs 13 residues. CDR3 in DNA: TGTGCCAGCAGTTTAATGGATAGAGGCGAGCAGTACTTC. Translation gives CASSLMDRGEQYF.

This chain joins TRBV28 and TRBJ2-5; D unresolved. The CDR3 runs to 13 residues. The V and J ends lost 8 bases and 9 bases respectively, with 19 bases between them. Germline V gene lookup returns CDR1 MDHEN and CDR2 SYDVKM. As DNA, the CDR3 is TGTGCCAGCCTCAGCCAAGCTCCGGTGGCCCAGTACTTC. Protein product: CASLSQAPVAQYF.

The chain uses TRBV5-4 and TRBJ2-7; TRBD1 matches 8 bases. The CDR3 has 15 amino acids. J was trimmed by 2 bases and V by 2 bases; bases with no gene match: 6. The germline gives CDR1 SGHNT, CDR2 YYREEE (reference sequence). The chain's CDR3 is CASSFPGQAAYEQYF. The DNA of the CDR3 is TGTGCCAGCAGCTTCCCGGGACAGGCGGCCTACGAGCAGTACTTC.

J is TRBJ1-1 and V is TRBV7-2; the match to TRBD1 covers 8 bases. This CDR3 region has 14 residues. V gave up 5 bases and J gave up 1 base; unmatched junction bases: 3. The germline CDR1 and CDR2 sequences are SGHTA and FQGNSA. The CDR3 region has the DNA TGTGCCAGCAGCCGACAGGGGAAGAACACTGAAGCTTTCTTT. Protein sequence: CASSRQGKNTEAFF.

The genes are TRBV28 and TRBJ2-5; TRBD2 aligns across 7 bases. The CDR3 spans 15 residues. The ends lost 3 bases at V and 5 bases at J; junction bases unmatched: 9. Germline V lookup: CDR1 MDHEN, CDR2 SYDVKM. In nucleotides, the CDR3 is TGTGCCAGCAGTTTGGGGGGGTCAGGAGGGGAGACCCAGTACTTC. This sequence encodes CASSLGGSGGETQYF.

The chain uses TRBV29-1 and TRBJ2-3; D not certain. The germline V gene encodes CDR1 SQVTM and CDR2 ANQGSEA. The CDR3 totals 14 residues. The germline V and J ends were trimmed by 5 bases and 8 bases, with 20 bases remaining between them. In DNA, the CDR3 is TGCAGCGTTTTGGATGCCATCAAGCCCGGTACGCAGTATTTT. This codes for CSVLDAIKPGTQYF.

The chain combines TRBV5-8 with TRBJ1-2, with 9 nucleotides matching TRBD1. Trimming at V came to 0 bases and at J to 8 bases, leaving 11 bases not matched to a gene. Germline V gene lookup returns CDR1 SGHTS and CDR2 YDEGEE. This CDR3 has 16 residues. The CDR3 reads CASSLGQGQGMGGYTF. The CDR3 coding sequence is TGTGCCAGCAGCTTGGGCCAGGGACAGGGCATGGGAGGCTACACCTTC.

The chain joins TRBV6-5 to TRBJ2-3; D ambiguous. In germline, CDR1 is MNHEY, CDR2 SVGAGI. V was cut by 4 bases and J by 4 bases, with 18 bases left in between. There are 16 residues in the CDR3. The CDR3 DNA reads as TGTGCCAGCAGTTCCAACTCCGCCGGACGAGCAGATACGCAGTATTTT. It yields the protein CASSSNSAGRADTQYF.

The genes are TRBV6-5 and TRBJ2-7, with D perhaps matching TRBD1 (6 bases). The CDR3 consists of 13 residues. Germline-derived CDR1 and CDR2 are MNHEY and SVGAGI. V lost 2 bases and J lost 3, with 8 bases in between. DNA of the CDR3: TGTGCCAGCAGTTACACGGGACACTACGAGCAGTACTTC. It encodes CASSYTGHYEQYF.

The chain links TRBV29-1 to TRBJ1-5; no clear D. Germline V lookup: CDR1 SQVTM, CDR2 ANQGSEA. Between the trimmed V and J ends, which lost 4 bases and 3 bases, there was a span of 7 bases. This CDR3 is built from 12 residues. This CDR3 is CSVAEANQPQHF. The DNA for the CDR3 is TGCAGCGTTGCAGAGGCCAATCAGCCCCAGCATTTT.

J is TRBJ2-6 and V is TRBV27, with D hard to call. Trimming removed 6 bases from V and 1 base from J, with 4 bases in between. Looked up from germline, CDR1 is MNHEY and CDR2 is SMNVEV (reference sequence). The CDR3 extends over 13 amino acids. In nucleotides, the CDR3 is TGTGCCAGCAGGCAGTCTGGGGCCAACGTCCTGACTTTC. Translating it yields CASRQSGANVLTF.

This clone appeared a few times. The gene calls are TRBV4-2 and TRBJ2-3; 8 nucleotides match TRBD2. Germline V gene lookup returns CDR1 LGHNA and CDR2 YNFKEQ. The CDR3 is made up of 16 amino acids. J gave up 3 bases and V 0 bases, and 5 bases lay outside the gene matches. The chain's CDR3 is CASSQDSTSGTDTQYF. CDR3 in DNA: TGTGCCAGCAGCCAAGATTCAACTAGCGGTACAGATACGCAGTATTTT.

V gene TRBV7-3 combines with J gene TRBJ2-1; 14 bases match TRBD2. This CDR3 has 15 residues. The germline V gene encodes CDR1 SGHTA and CDR2 FQGTGA. V lost 5 bases to trimming and J lost 7 bases; unmatched junction nucleotides: 4. The CDR3 sequence: CASSTGLAGDNEQFF. The CDR3 DNA reads as TGTGCCAGCAGCACGGGACTAGCGGGGGATAATGAGCAGTTCTTC.

Only one count was recorded for this clone. This may arise from a read error, as a much more abundant clone is one base away. This specimen includes other DNA sequences encoding the same CDR3. V gene TRBV27 combines with J gene TRBJ1-5; D not resolved. The CDR3 is 14 residues long. Trimming removed 5 bases from V and 7 bases from J, with 15 bases in between. Germline V CDR1 and CDR2: MNHEY, SMNVEV (reference sequence). Written as DNA, the CDR3 is TGTGCCAGCAGTCATAGGGAGATTGACCAGCCCCAGCATTTT. Protein: CASSHREIDQPQHF.

The chain combines TRBV20-1 with TRBJ2-2; D is ambiguous. Germline V lookup: CDR1 DFQATT, CDR2 SNEGSKA (reference sequence). Trimming left V 7 bases short and J 7 bases short, with 7 bases between. The CDR3 is 10 residues long. The CDR3 loop reads CSGFIGELFF. The CDR3 nucleotides read TGCAGTGGATTTATCGGGGAGCTGTTTTTT.

V and J are TRBV4-1 and TRBJ1-4; D is ambiguous. CDR3 size: 14 residues. CDR1 and CDR2 from the germline V gene are MGHRA and YSYEKL. Trimming removed 4 bases from V and 0 bases from J, with 6 bases in between. The CDR3 nucleotides are TGCGCCAGCAGCCTTACAGCAACTAATGAAAAACTGTTTTTT. Protein: CASSLTATNEKLFF.

Turning to this clone: Other DNA sequences within the sample encode an identical CDR3. This sequence joins TRBV7-2 and TRBJ2-7; TRBD2 aligns across 11 bases. This CDR3 has 15 amino acids. V shed 4 bases, J shed 0 bases, and the junction held 2 bases outside the gene matches. From germline, CDR1 is SGHTA and CDR2 FQGNSA. Here the CDR3 reads CASSSSGGSSYEQYF. CDR3 nucleotide sequence: TGTGCCAGCAGCTCTAGCGGGGGGAGCTCCTACGAGCAGTACTTC.